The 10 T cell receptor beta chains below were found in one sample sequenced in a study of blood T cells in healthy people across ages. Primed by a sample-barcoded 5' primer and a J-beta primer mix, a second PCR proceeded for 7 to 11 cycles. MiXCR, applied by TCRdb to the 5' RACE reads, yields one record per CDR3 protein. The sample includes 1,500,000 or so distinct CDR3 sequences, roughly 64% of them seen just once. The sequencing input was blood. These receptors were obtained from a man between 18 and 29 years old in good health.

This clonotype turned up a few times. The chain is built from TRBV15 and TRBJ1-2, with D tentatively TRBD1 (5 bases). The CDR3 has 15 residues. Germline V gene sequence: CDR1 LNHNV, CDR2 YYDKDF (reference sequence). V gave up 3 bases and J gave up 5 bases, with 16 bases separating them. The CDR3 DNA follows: TGTGCCACCAGCAGTTCTGGGGGGTTGGGGTATGGCTACACCTTC. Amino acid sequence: CATSSSGGLGYGYTF.

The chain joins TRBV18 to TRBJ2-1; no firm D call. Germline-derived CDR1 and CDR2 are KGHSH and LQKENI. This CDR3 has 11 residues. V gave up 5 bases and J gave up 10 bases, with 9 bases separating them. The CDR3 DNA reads TGTGCCAGCTCAGACGCGAGCGAGCAGTTCTTC. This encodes CASSDASEQFF.

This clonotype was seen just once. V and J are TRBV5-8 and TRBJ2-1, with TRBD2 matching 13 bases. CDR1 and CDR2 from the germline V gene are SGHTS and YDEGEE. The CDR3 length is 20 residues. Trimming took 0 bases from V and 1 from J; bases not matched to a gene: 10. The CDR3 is CASSLEELAGGGPSYNEQFF. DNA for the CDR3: TGTGCCAGCAGCTTGGAGGAACTAGCGGGAGGGGGCCCATCCTACAATGAGCAGTTCTTC.

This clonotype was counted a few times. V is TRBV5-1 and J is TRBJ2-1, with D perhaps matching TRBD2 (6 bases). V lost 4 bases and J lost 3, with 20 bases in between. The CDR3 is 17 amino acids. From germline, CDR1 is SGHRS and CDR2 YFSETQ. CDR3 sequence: CASSQYIRRGIYNEQFF. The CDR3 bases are TGCGCCAGCAGCCAGTATATTAGGCGGGGTATCTACAATGAGCAGTTCTTC.

The CDR3 DNA sequence: TGCAGTGCTACTGCTCGGGCTAGCGGTGCCTACGAGCAGTACTTC. Translated: CSATARASGAYEQYF. The J gene is TRBJ2-1, the V gene TRBV20-1, with 7 bases matching TRBD2. The J call may not be correct, given that the DNA end is closer to TRBJ2-7. Germline CDR1 and CDR2: DFQATT and SNEGSKA (reference sequence). The CDR3 totals 15 residues.

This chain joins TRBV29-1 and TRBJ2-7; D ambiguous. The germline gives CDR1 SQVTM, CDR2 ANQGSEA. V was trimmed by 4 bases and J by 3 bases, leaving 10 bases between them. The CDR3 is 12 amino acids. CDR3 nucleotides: TGCAGCGTTGCCCCAGGCAGCTACGAGCAGTACTTC. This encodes CSVAPGSYEQYF.

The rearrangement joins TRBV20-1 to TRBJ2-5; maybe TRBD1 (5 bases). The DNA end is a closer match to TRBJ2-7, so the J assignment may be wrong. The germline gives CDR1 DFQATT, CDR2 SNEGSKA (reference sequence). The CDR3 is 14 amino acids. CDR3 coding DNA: TGCAGTGCTAGAGTGAGTGGGGCCATTTACGAGCAGTACTTC. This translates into CSARVSGAIYEQYF.

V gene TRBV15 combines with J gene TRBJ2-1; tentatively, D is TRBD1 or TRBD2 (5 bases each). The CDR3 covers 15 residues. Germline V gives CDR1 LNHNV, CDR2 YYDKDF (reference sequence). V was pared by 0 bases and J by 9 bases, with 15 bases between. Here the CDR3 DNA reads TGTGCCACCAGCAGAGATCCCGGGGCGTTGGGTGAGCAGTTCTTC. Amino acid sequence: CATSRDPGALGEQFF.

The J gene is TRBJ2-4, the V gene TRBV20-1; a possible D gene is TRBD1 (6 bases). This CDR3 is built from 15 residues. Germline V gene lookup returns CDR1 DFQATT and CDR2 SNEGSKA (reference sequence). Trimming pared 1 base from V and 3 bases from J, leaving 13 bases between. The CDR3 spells CSARVLQGGKNIQYF. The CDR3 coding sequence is TGCAGTGCTAGAGTTCTACAGGGTGGCAAAAACATTCAGTACTTC.

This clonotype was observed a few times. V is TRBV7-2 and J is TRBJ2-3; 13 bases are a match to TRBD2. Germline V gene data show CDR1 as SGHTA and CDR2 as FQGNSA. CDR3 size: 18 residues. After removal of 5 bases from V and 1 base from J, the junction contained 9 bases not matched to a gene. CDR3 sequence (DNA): TGTGCCAGCAGCCAGTGGAGGGGGACTAGCGGGGGCACAGATACGCAGTATTTT. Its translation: CASSQWRGTSGGTDTQYF. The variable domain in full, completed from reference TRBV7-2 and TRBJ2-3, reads GAGVSQSPSNKVTEKGKDVELRCDPISGHTALYWYRQSLGQGLEFLIYFQGNSAPDKSGLPSDRFSAERTGGSVSTLTIQRTQQEDSAVYLCASSQWRGTSGGTDTQYFGPGTRLTVL.